This T cell receptor beta chain was profiled in a study of T cells after yellow fever vaccination. TCRdb analysed the 5' RACE reads with MiXCR anew, one entry per CDR3 protein. The data show about 230,000 distinct CDR3 sequences, approximately 6.3% seen once. This clonotype was found a few times. The CDR3 runs to 15 residues. Trimming removed 10 bases from V and 3 bases from J, with 16 bases in between. From germline, CDR1 is MNHEY and CDR2 SVGEGT. The sequence derives from a man younger than 45 who received the YFV17D yellow fever vaccine. Here the sequenced sample was CD4+ T cells sorted from PBMCs, taken on the day of the yellow fever booster vaccination. The chain combines TRBV6-2 or TRBV6-3 with TRBJ2-6; D is unclear. The CDR3 region has the DNA TGTGCCATCCAGAGGTCTCTCATTGGGGCCAACGTCCTGACTTTC. This gives the protein CAIQRSLIGANVLTF.